This T cell receptor beta chain emerged from a study of CD8 T cells in Susac syndrome. At the level of the study: Among the Susac syndrome patients who underwent sequencing, about six had clinically active disease, while roughly 8 of them were in remission.

RNA amounts of about 0.5 to 1 ug underwent reverse transcription with random hexamers. The amplification used immunoSEQ multiplex PCR on TCR beta CDR3; it spanned 54 Vbeta and 13 Jbeta. A single record per CDR3 protein comes from TCRdb applying MiXCR to the immunoSEQ multiplex PCR reads. This sample has 150,000 to 200,000 distinct CDR3 sequences; 95% occur once, and the top ten carry around 0.1%. Germline V gene lookup returns CDR1 SGDLS and CDR2 YYNGEE. CDR3 size: 17 residues. Unmatched junction bases numbered 8, after V lost 0 bases and J lost 0 bases. Sequencing targeted TCR beta in T cells from blood (CD8+ and CD4+).

Sequenced: CD4+ T cells from PBMCs. This sequence was found in a human donor with Susac syndrome. V is TRBV9 and J is TRBJ2-5; 7 positions match TRBD2. CDR3 loop: CASSVDPPGTNQETQYF. The CDR3 DNA reads TGTGCCAGCAGCGTAGACCCCCCCGGGACTAACCAAGAGACCCAGTACTTC.